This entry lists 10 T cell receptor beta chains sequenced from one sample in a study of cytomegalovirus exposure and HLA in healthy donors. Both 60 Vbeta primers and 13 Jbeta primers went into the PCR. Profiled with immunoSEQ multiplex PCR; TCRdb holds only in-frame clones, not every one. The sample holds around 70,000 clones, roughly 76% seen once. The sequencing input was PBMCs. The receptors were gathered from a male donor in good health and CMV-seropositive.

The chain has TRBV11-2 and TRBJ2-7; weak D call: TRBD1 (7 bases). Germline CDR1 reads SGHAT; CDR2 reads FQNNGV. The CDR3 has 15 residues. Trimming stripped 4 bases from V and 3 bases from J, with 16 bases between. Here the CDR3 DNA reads TGTGCCAGCAGCTCAGGAGGGGGCGTAATCTACGAGCAGTACTTC. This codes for CASSSGGGVIYEQYF.

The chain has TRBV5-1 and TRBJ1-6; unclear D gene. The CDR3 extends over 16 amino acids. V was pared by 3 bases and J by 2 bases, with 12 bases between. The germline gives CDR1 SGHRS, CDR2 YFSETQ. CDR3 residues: CASSSKETTYNSPLHF. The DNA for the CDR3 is TGCGCCAGCAGCTCAAAAGAGACTACCTATAATTCACCCCTCCACTTT.

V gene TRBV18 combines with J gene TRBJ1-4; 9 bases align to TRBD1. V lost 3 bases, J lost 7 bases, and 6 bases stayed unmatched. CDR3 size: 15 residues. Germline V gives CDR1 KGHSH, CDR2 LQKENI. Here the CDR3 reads CASSPGQGWGEKLFF. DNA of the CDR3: TGTGCCAGCTCACCGGGACAGGGCTGGGGTGAAAAACTGTTTTTT.

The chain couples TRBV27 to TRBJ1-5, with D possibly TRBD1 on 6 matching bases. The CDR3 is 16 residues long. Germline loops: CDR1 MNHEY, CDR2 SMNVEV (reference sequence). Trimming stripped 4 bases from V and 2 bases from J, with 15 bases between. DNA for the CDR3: TGTGCCAGCAGTTCCCTGCCGACAGGACGCAATCAGCCCCAGCATTTT. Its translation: CASSSLPTGRNQPQHF.

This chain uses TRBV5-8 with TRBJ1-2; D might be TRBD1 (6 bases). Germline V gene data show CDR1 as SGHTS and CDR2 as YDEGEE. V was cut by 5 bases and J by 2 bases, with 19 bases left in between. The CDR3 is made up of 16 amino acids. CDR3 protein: CASSLGPMGANYGYTF. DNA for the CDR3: TGTGCCAGCAGTTTAGGGCCCATGGGGGCCAACTATGGCTACACCTTC.

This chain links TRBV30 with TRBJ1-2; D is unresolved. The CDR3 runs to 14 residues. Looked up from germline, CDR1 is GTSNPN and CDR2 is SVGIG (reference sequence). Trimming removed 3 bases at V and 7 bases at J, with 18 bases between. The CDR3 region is CAWRPPTRILGYTF. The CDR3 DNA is TGTGCCTGGAGACCACCGACACGCATACTTGGCTACACCTTC.

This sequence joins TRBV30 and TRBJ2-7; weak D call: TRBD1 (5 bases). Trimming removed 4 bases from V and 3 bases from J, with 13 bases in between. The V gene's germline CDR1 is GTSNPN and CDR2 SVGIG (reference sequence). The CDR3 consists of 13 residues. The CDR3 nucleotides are TGTGCCTGGAAGCAGGGTGGCGTCTACGAGCAGTACTTC. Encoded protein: CAWKQGGVYEQYF.

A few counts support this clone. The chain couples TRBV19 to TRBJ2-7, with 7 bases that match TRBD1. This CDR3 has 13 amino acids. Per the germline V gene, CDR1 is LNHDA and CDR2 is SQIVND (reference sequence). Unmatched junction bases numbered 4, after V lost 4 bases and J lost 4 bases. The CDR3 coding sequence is TGTGCCAGTAGTACAAACAGGGGTTACGAGCAGTACTTC. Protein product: CASSTNRGYEQYF.

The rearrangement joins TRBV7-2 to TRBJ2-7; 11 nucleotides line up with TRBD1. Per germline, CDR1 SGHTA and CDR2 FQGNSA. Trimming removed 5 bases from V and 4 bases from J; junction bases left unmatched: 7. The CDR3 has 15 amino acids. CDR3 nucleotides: TGTGCCAGCAGCGGATGGGACAGGGGGTTATACGAGCAGTACTTC. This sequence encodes CASSGWDRGLYEQYF.

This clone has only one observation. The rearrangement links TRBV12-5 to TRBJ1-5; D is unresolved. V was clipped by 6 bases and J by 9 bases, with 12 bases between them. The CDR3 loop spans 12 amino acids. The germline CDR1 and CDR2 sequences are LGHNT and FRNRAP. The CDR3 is CASGGAASPQHF. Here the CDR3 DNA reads TGTGCTAGTGGGGGCGCTGCGTCGCCCCAGCATTTT.